Given below is one T cell receptor (beta chain) in context. What it recognizes is unknown. This entry comes from a study of T cell responses to AZD1222 COVID-19 vaccine. Points from the study as a whole: The study identified only 6 or 7 AZD1222 recipients as seropositive at baseline.

This CDR3 has 16 residues. Per the germline V gene, CDR1 is SGHVS and CDR2 is FQNEAQ. V was trimmed by 5 bases and J by 5 bases, leaving 20 bases between them. Method: immunoSEQ multiplex PCR; TCRdb's copy keeps in-frame clones and lacks some. Of about 140,000 clones in the sample, over 90% are singletons; the top ten hold more than 0.85%. Sequenced material: peripheral blood, taken on day 0 of MenACWY control vaccination. The receptor was derived from an adult in good health. V and J are TRBV7-8 and TRBJ2-3; D gene unclear. Written as DNA, the CDR3 is TGTGCCAGCAGCATCGACCCGACCACTAAAGGAGATACGCAGTATTTT. Its protein is CASSIDPTTKGDTQYF.